The entry below describes one T cell receptor (beta chain). This entry is derived from a study of immune evolution from preneoplasia to lung adenocarcinoma. Profiled with immunoSEQ multiplex PCR; TCRdb holds only in-frame clones, not every one. The data show fewer than 11,000 clones, with about 80% seen just once and around 5% held by the top ten. Between the mid-2010s and the late 2010s, patients underwent resection in Japan or China. Premalignant or tumor cells were enriched by macro-dissection after pathologic assessment. Germline V gives CDR1 MDHEN, CDR2 SYDVKM. Trimming took 5 bases from V and 4 from J, leaving 15 bases between them. The CDR3 runs to 16 residues.

This chain joins TRBV28 and TRBJ2-6; no clear D. The material sequenced was FFPE minimally invasive lung adenocarcinoma tissue. The clonotype was recovered from a person aged 65-85 years with lung adenocarcinoma. CDR3 loop: CASSPTDLAGANVLTF. In DNA, the CDR3 is TGTGCCAGCAGTCCAACTGACTTGGCCGGGGCCAACGTCCTGACTTTC.